This TCR beta chain was captured by sequencing in a study of blood T cell repertoires in COVID-19. Study information: From T cells, B-cell-depleted T cells, or PBMCs came the material, which was cDNA or gDNA.

V lost 1 base and J 7 bases, leaving 11 bases between the germline ends. The CDR3 runs to 14 residues. The V gene's germline CDR1 is SGHAT and CDR2 FQNNGV. As originally analysed: Nucleated cell number was recorded as an estimate derived from reference gene primer amplification. Sequencing was performed with immunoSEQ multiplex PCR; in TCRdb, only in-frame clones are kept and a portion is missing. Clone size and the V and J calls come from that table; the DNA yielded D and trimming. The profile shows fewer than 200,000 clones, around 86% of them singletons. This sequence originates from an elderly woman with COVID-19, enrolled during active disease. V is TRBV11-2 and J is TRBJ2-1; D might be TRBD2 (5 bases). The specimen was peripheral blood. This CDR3 is CASSLVGRENEQFF. CDR3 DNA: TGTGCCAGCAGCTTAGTAGGACGGGAAAATGAGCAGTTCTTC. Drawing the rest from reference TRBV11-2 and TRBJ2-1, the complete variable domain is EAGVAQSPRYKIIEKRQSVAFWCNPISGHATLYWYQQILGQGPKLLIQFQNNGVVDDSQLPKDRFSAERLKGVDSTLKIQPAKLEDSAVYLCASSLVGRENEQFFGPGTRLTVL.